Each of the 28 T cell receptor gamma chains below was sequenced from the same sample in a study of γδ T cells in repeated Plasmodium falciparum infection. TCRdb made new clone calls on the multiplex PCR reads using CATT. The sample holds 25,000 to 35,000 gamma-chain clones, under 1.5% seen once. Bulk repertoires came from Vgamma9/Vdelta2+ or Vdelta2-negative gammadelta T cells flow-sorted from PBMC. Sample: gamma-delta T cells from blood. The receptors here all came from a pool of human donors (malaria-infected and uninfected, not separated).

Concerning this clone: The translation of this DNA and the TCRdb protein of a much larger clone differ at residue 9, probably owing to a read error; the protein shown here is translated from the DNA. The chain links TRGV4 to TRGJ1 or TRGJ2. TCRdb leaves out the J gene; it was filled in here by matching the DNA to germline. In germline, CDR1 is EGSTGY, CDR2 YDSYTSSV. The CDR3 sequence is 12 residues long. Here the CDR3 DNA reads TGTGCCACCTGGGATCCGGATTATAGGAAACTCTTT. This gives the protein CATWDPDYRKLF.

The table lists this clone with a few counts. The J gene was not called, though the V gene is TRGV5. The CDR3 loop spans 14 amino acids. Germline V gene lookup returns CDR1 VINAFY and CDR2 YDVSNSKD. Written as DNA, the CDR3 is TGTGCCACCTGGGACAGGCCCCCGGATTATAAGGAACTCTTT. Encoded protein: CATWDRPPDYKELF.

This clone has a count of ten or more. The TCRdb protein, from a much larger clone, departs from this DNA's translation at residue 7, likely by read error; the protein shown derives from the DNA. The chain uses TRGV3 and TRGJ1 or TRGJ2. Assignment of the J gene here rests on matching the DNA to germline, because TCRdb gives none. This CDR3 is 14 amino acids long. Germline loops: CDR1 VTNTFY, CDR2 YDVSTARD (reference sequence). V was pared by 1 base and J by 6 bases, with 9 bases of the junction left unmatched. CDR3 in amino acids: CATWDSLGGYKKLF. CDR3 in DNA: TGTGCCACCTGGGACAGTCTGGGGGGTTATAAGAAACTCTTT.

At least ten counts were recorded for this clone. A far larger clone is just one base off, so this is likely a read error. Distinct nucleotide sequences in the sample also encode this CDR3. The chain combines TRGV9 with TRGJP. Germline V lookup: CDR1 GITISATS, CDR2 ISYDGTV (reference sequence). The J segment lost 7 bases and the V segment lost 4 bases, leaving 7 bases of the junction unmatched. CDR3 length: 16 residues. The CDR3 DNA follows: TGTGCCTTGTGGGAAGTAAAGGAGTTGGGCAAAAAAATCAAGGTATTT. Protein product: CALWEVKELGKKIKVF.

This clone appeared a few times. TCRdb shows a much larger clone's protein in place of this DNA's translation, and the two differ at residue 12, likely through a read error; the protein shown is translated from the DNA. CDR3 sequence reads: CATWGNTTGWFEIF. The DNA for the CDR3 is TGTGCCACCTGGGGCAATACCACTGGTTGGTTCGAGATATTT. The J gene is uncalled and the V gene is TRGV8. Per the germline V gene, CDR1 is VENAVY and CDR2 is YDSYNSRV. CDR3 size: 14 residues.

Points on this clone: This DNA's translation and the protein TCRdb lists, from a much larger clone, do not match at residue 10, likely due to a read error; the protein shown is translated from the DNA. The chain recombines TRGV2 with TRGJ1 or TRGJ2. Matching the DNA to germline supplied the J gene, which TCRdb does not give. The CDR3 runs to 13 residues. Germline-derived CDR1 and CDR2 are EGSNGY and YDSYNSKV. The CDR3 DNA sequence: TGTGCCACCTGGGACGGGCAAAGTTATAGGAAACTCTTT. Amino acids: CATWDGQSYRKLF.

This clone appeared a few times. The protein given by TCRdb reflects a much larger clone and differs at residue 3 from this DNA's translation, likely from a read error; the protein shown is the DNA's translation. The V gene is TRGV2, the J gene TRGJP2. TCRdb lists no J gene, so it was determined here by aligning the DNA to germline. Trimming took 12 bases from V and 10 from J; bases not matched to a gene: 11. The length of the CDR3 is 11 residues. Germline CDR1 reads EGSNGY; CDR2 reads YDSYNSKV. Here the CDR3 reads CAAVAAWIKTF. The CDR3 bases are TGTGCCGCCGTGGCGGCTTGGATCAAGACGTTT.

This clone has just a few counts. TCRdb's entry gives the protein of a much larger clone, which mismatches this DNA's translation at residue 5, likely from a read error; the protein reported here is translated from the DNA. The chain has TRGV9 and TRGJ1 or TRGJ2. No J gene was available from TCRdb, and it was assigned here by a germline match of the DNA. The CDR3 loop spans 11 amino acids. The germline gives CDR1 GITISATS, CDR2 ISYDGTV (reference sequence). V lost 5 bases and J lost 12; bases outside the gene matches: 10. CDR3 sequence (DNA): TGTGCCTTGTGGGGGCAAAAAGTGAAACTCTTT. It is translated as CALWGQKVKLF.

The table lists this clone with a few counts. The amino acid sequence in TCRdb belongs to a much larger clone and departs from this DNA's translation at residue 10, likely a sequencing read error; the sequence shown is translated from the DNA. The J gene was not called, though the V gene is TRGV3. The CDR3 is made up of 12 amino acids. Germline V gene sequence: CDR1 VTNTFY, CDR2 YDVSTARD (reference sequence). Here the CDR3 DNA reads TGTGCCACCTGGGACAGCCGTTGGTTCAGGATATTT. Translation: CATWDSRWFRIF.

This clone was detected many times. The V call is TRGV4, the J call TRGJP2. The junction had 2 bases not matched to a gene; V was cut back by 2 bases and J by 5 bases. The CDR3 is 13 amino acids. Per germline, CDR1 EGSTGY and CDR2 YDSYTSSV. DNA of the CDR3: TGTGCCACCTGGGATGACAGTGATTGGATCAAGACGTTT. Its protein is CATWDDSDWIKTF.

With respect to this clone: This likely stems from a read error, as it lies one base from a far larger clone. The same CDR3 can be traced to other DNA sequences in this sample. The rearrangement uses TRGV4 and TRGJP1. TCRdb records no J gene; here it was assigned by comparing the DNA to germline. CDR1 EGSTGY and CDR2 YDSYTSSV come from the germline V gene. This CDR3 region has 13 residues. V lost 0 bases and J lost 8; bases outside the gene matches: 3. The CDR3 bases are TGTGCCACCTGGGATGGGGCCGGTTGGTTCAAGATATTT. It codes for CATWDGAGWFKIF.

A word on this clone: TCRdb records a much larger clone's protein for this DNA, with a difference at residues 4 and 16 that likely arises from a read error; the protein given is the translation of the DNA. CDR3 sequence reads: CALCEVHESELGKKIRVF. The CDR3 DNA is TGTGCCTTGTGTGAGGTGCATGAATCAGAGTTGGGCAAAAAAATCAGGGTATTT. The V call is TRGV9, the J call TRGJP. CDR3 length: 18 residues. The V gene's germline CDR1 is GITISATS and CDR2 ISYDGTV (reference sequence).

In this sample, this clone turned up a few times. TCRdb shows a much larger clone's protein in place of this DNA's translation, and the two differ at residue 7, likely through a read error; the protein shown is translated from the DNA. The genes are TRGV9 and TRGJP. Since TCRdb gives no J gene, matching the DNA to germline was used here to assign it. CDR1 and CDR2 from the germline V gene are GITISATS and ISYDGTV (reference sequence). Trimming took 4 bases from V and 9 from J; bases not matched to a gene: 6. CDR3 length: 15 residues. DNA of the CDR3: TGTGCCTTGTGGGATCTTGGGTTGGGCAAAAAAATCAAGGTATTT. Translation gives CALWDLGLGKKIKVF.

The table lists this clone with a few counts. TCRdb pairs this DNA with a much larger clone's protein that differs at residue 5, likely a read error; the protein shown was translated from the DNA. The chain carries TRGV9 and TRGJ1 or TRGJ2. CDR3 length: 12 residues. Germline CDR1 GITISATS, CDR2 ISYDGTV (reference sequence). The junction had 12 bases not matched to a gene; V was cut back by 5 bases and J by 11 bases. CDR3 sequence (DNA): TGTGCCTTGTGGGTGGGACATCAGGAGAAACTCTTT. Encoded protein: CALWVGHQEKLF.

Turning to this clone: A far larger clone differs by one base, so this is likely a read error. Other DNA sequences in this sample translate to the same CDR3. The chain links TRGV9 to TRGJ1 or TRGJ2. The J gene, missing from TCRdb, was assigned here through DNA to germline matching. The V gene's germline CDR1 is GITISATS and CDR2 ISYDGTV (reference sequence). This CDR3 is built from 17 residues. The CDR3 sequence: CALWEVHSHRLYYKKLF. CDR3 coding DNA: TGTGCCTTGTGGGAGGTGCACAGCCACCGCCTTTATTACAAGAAACTCTTT.

In regard to this clone: The TCRdb protein comes from a much larger clone and disagrees with this DNA's translation at residue 8, likely due to a read error; the protein given here is derived from the DNA. The chain links TRGV9 to TRGJP1. The J gene, left out of TCRdb, was set here by checking the DNA against germline. The V gene's germline CDR1 is GITISATS and CDR2 ISYDGTV (reference sequence). V was pared by 1 base and J by 8 bases, with 7 bases of the junction left unmatched. The CDR3 is made up of 14 amino acids. The CDR3 region has the DNA TGTGCCTTGTGGGAGGTTCGGGAGGGTTGGTTCAAGATATTT. This sequence encodes CALWEVREGWFKIF.

This clone was observed a few times. A read error is the likely source, as a far larger clone sits one nucleotide away. This sample also contains other DNA sequences that code for the same CDR3. The rearrangement uses TRGV9 and TRGJP. TCRdb carries no J gene annotation; the J gene was assigned here by matching the DNA with germline. Germline V lookup: CDR1 GITISATS, CDR2 ISYDGTV (reference sequence). The CDR3 covers 15 residues. The CDR3 sequence: CALWATELGKKIKVF. CDR3 DNA: TGTGCCTTGTGGGCGACTGAGTTGGGTAAAAAAATCAAGGTATTT.

The sample holds many counts of this clone. This chain links TRGV2 with TRGJ1 or TRGJ2. The J gene is not listed in TCRdb, so it was assigned here from a DNA match to germline. Germline lookup yields CDR1 EGSNGY and CDR2 YDSYNSKV. This CDR3 has 13 residues. V lost 0 bases, J lost 10 bases, and 9 bases stayed unmatched. As DNA, the CDR3 is TGTGCCACCTGGGACGGGCGGTTCGGGAAGAAACTCTTT. This codes for CATWDGRFGKKLF.

This clone was picked up many times. This likely reflects a read error, since a far larger clone is one base away. This same CDR3 is encoded by further DNA sequences in the sample. This chain joins TRGV9 and TRGJP. The J gene is not listed in TCRdb, so it was assigned here from a DNA match to germline. This CDR3 comprises 17 residues. The germline V gene encodes CDR1 GITISATS and CDR2 ISYDGTV (reference sequence). CDR3 residues: CALWEEDFELGKKIKVF. As DNA, the CDR3 is TGTGCCTTGTGGGAGGAAGATTTCGAGTTGGGCAAAAAGATCAAGGTATTT.

This clone occurred a few times. The amino acid sequence in TCRdb belongs to a much larger clone and departs from this DNA's translation at residue 3, likely a sequencing read error; the sequence shown is translated from the DNA. The J gene is TRGJ1 or TRGJ2, the V gene TRGV4. TCRdb does not report a J gene; here it was assigned by matching the DNA to germline references. The CDR3 consists of 10 residues. Germline CDR1 reads EGSTGY; CDR2 reads YDSYTSSV. The CDR3 region has the DNA TGTGCCCCCTGGGCGGGTAAGAAACTCTTT. Translation: CAPWAGKKLF.

This clone was observed many times. A far larger clone differs by one base, so this is likely a read error. The gene calls are TRGV9 and TRGJP. The J gene comes from matching the DNA to germline here; TCRdb lacks it. The CDR3 is 14 residues long. Germline CDR1 and CDR2: GITISATS and ISYDGTV (reference sequence). J was trimmed by 6 bases and V by 6 bases; bases with no gene match: 2. The CDR3 bases are TGTGCCTTGTGGCGAGAGTTGGGCAAAAAAATCAAGGTATTT. Protein sequence: CALWRELGKKIKVF.

This clone has only a few counts. The junction does not match germline at one end; this may be a read error. The CDR3 DNA follows: TGTGCCACCTGGGACGGTCCCCCGGGGAAGAAACTCTTC. It is translated as CATWDGPPGKKLF. The rearrangement links TRGV4 to TRGJ1 or TRGJ2. The V gene's germline CDR1 is EGSTGY and CDR2 YDSYTSSV. The CDR3 covers 13 residues.

About this clone: The TCRdb protein comes from a much larger clone and disagrees with this DNA's translation at residue 8, likely due to a read error; the protein given here is derived from the DNA. The chain uses TRGV9 and TRGJ1 or TRGJ2. Matching the DNA to germline supplied the J gene, which TCRdb does not give. CDR1 is GITISATS and CDR2 is ISYDGTV in the germline V gene (reference sequence). The CDR3 contains 12 residues. The ends lost 5 bases at V and 9 bases at J; junction bases unmatched: 10. The CDR3 here is CALWGPKFKKLF. The CDR3 DNA reads as TGTGCCTTGTGGGGGCCTAAATTTAAGAAACTCTTT.

This clone was picked up a small number of times. The protein that TCRdb holds for this DNA derives from a much larger clone and differs from the translated DNA at residue 11, which likely indicates a read error; the protein shown here is translated from the DNA. The V and J genes are TRGV4 and TRGJP. TCRdb offers no J gene call, so here the DNA was matched to germline to obtain one. Germline V gives CDR1 EGSTGY, CDR2 YDSYTSSV. V lost 5 bases, J lost 23 bases, and 12 bases stayed unmatched. CDR3 length: 12 amino acids. CDR3: CATWVTGWFKVF. Written as DNA, the CDR3 is TGTGCCACCTGGGTCACTGGTTGGTTCAAGGTATTT.

This clone occurred a few times. For this DNA, TCRdb reports the protein of a much larger clone, which diverges at residue 6, most likely from a read error; the protein presented here is translated directly from the DNA. The gene calls are TRGV2 and TRGJ1 or TRGJ2. No J segment appears in TCRdb, so it was assigned here by matching the sequence to germline. The CDR3 is 13 residues long. V shed 3 bases and J 10 bases; nucleotides not matched to a gene: 12. Germline V gives CDR1 EGSNGY, CDR2 YDSYNSKV. CDR3 sequence reads: CATWDRPVGKKLF. CDR3 bases: TGTGCCACCTGGGACAGGCCCGTTGGGAAGAAACTCTTT.

This clone came up many times. This chain joins TRGV4 and TRGJ1 or TRGJ2. The J gene, not given by TCRdb, was assigned here from a germline match of the nucleotide sequence. This CDR3 is 15 amino acids long. Germline V lookup: CDR1 EGSTGY, CDR2 YDSYTSSV. J lost 0 bases, V lost 0 bases, and 5 bases had no gene match. The CDR3 bases are TGTGCCACCTGGGATGGGCCTGGGAATTATTATAAGAAACTCTTT. It specifies CATWDGPGNYYKKLF.

In the case of this clone: TCRdb attributes to this sequence the protein of a much larger clone, which differs from the DNA translation at residue 7; a read error is likely, and the protein displayed is translated from the DNA. The chain links TRGV9 to TRGJ1 or TRGJ2. The length of the CDR3 is 18 residues. Germline V lookup: CDR1 GITISATS, CDR2 ISYDGTV (reference sequence). The J segment lost 0 bases and the V segment lost 1 base, leaving 15 bases of the junction unmatched. The CDR3 DNA sequence: TGTGCCTTGTGGGAGGTATGCCAAGGGCTATCGAATTATTATAAGAAACTCTTT. Its protein product is CALWEVCQGLSNYYKKLF.

This clone has a count of ten or more. The J gene is TRGJP1, the V gene TRGV4. The CDR3 has 14 residues. V dropped 2 bases and J dropped 1; count of bases not matched to a gene: 1. CDR1 and CDR2 (germline): EGSTGY, YDSYTSSV. The CDR3 coding sequence is TGTGCCACCTGGGATGTTACCACTGGTTGGTTCAAGATATTT. It yields the protein CATWDVTTGWFKIF.